Below are 27 T cell receptor beta chains sequenced from a single sample in a study of blood T cell repertoires in COVID-19. Profiled with immunoSEQ multiplex PCR; TCRdb holds only in-frame clones, not every one. The data contain about 100,000 clones, 79% of them seen just once; the ten biggest clones take up roughly 20%. Specimen: peripheral blood. The receptors derive from a woman older than 75 with active or convalescent COVID-19.

Points on this clone: At the DNA level, this CDR3 is encoded by other sequences in the same sample as well. The chain employs TRBV19 and TRBJ2-5; TRBD2 aligns across 9 bases. CDR1 and CDR2 (germline): LNHDA, SQIVND (reference sequence). This CDR3 has 15 residues. After removal of 3 bases from V and 5 bases from J, the junction contained 7 bases not matched to a gene. CDR3 sequence (DNA): TGTGCCAGTAGTATTAGGCGGGAGGGGCGTGAGACCCAGTACTTC. Encoded protein: CASSIRREGRETQYF.

CDR3 sequence: CASSLNHRGRWGETQYF. The CDR3, as DNA: TGTGCCAGCAGCCTGAACCACAGGGGGCGTTGGGGAGAGACCCAGTACTTC. The chain is built from TRBV5-8 and TRBJ2-5, with 9 bases identical to TRBD1. J gave up 4 bases and V 4 bases, and 14 bases lay outside the gene matches. This CDR3 has 17 residues. Germline V gene data show CDR1 as SGHTS and CDR2 as YDEGEE.

The rearrangement uses TRBV6-5 and TRBJ1-1; a weak D match, TRBD1 (6 bases). With 5 bases removed from V and 3 bases from J, the gap between germline ends came to 13 bases. The CDR3 has 14 residues. CDR1 MNHEY and CDR2 SVGAGI come from the germline V gene. The CDR3 bases are TGTGCCAGCAGTCCCGGGGGGGGCTACACTGAAGCTTTCTTT. Amino acids: CASSPGGGYTEAFF.

The chain recombines TRBV4-1 with TRBJ1-3; a weak D match, TRBD1 (5 bases). The CDR3 is 16 residues long. V was cut by 0 bases and J by 5 bases, with 14 bases left in between. Germline CDR1 and CDR2: MGHRA and YSYEKL. For the CDR3, the DNA is TGCGCCAGCAGCCAAGACGGTCAGGGTGGGCGAAACACCATATATTTT. It yields the protein CASSQDGQGGRNTIYF.

About this clone itself: The germline gene is not matched at one end of the junction; a read error may be the cause. The chain employs TRBV5-1 and TRBJ1-6, with TRBD1 matching over 9 bases. Germline V gives CDR1 SGHRS, CDR2 YFSETQ. The CDR3 contains 18 residues. This CDR3 is CASSLSGTGSSYNSPLHF. Written as DNA, the CDR3 is TGTGCCAGCAGCTTGTCCGGGACAGGGAGCTCCTATAATTCACCCCTCCACTTT.

The rearrangement joins TRBV7-8 to TRBJ2-3; tentatively, D is TRBD1 (6 bases). The CDR3 length is 14 residues. V lost 5 bases, J lost 0 bases, and 9 bases lay in between. Germline CDR1 and CDR2: SGHVS and FQNEAQ. CDR3 coding DNA: TGTGCCAGCAGCCCGGGACATAGCACAGATACGCAGTATTTT. Its translation is CASSPGHSTDTQYF.

The chain carries TRBV28 and TRBJ2-7; TRBD2 aligns across 7 bases. In germline, CDR1 is MDHEN, CDR2 SYDVKM. Losses at the gene ends were 6 bases for V and 4 bases for J; bases not matched to a gene: 9. There are 14 residues in the CDR3. The CDR3 here is CASRGSGSSYEQYF. The CDR3 DNA reads TGTGCCAGCAGGGGTAGCGGGTCCTCGTACGAGCAGTACTTC.

This clone showed up just a few times. The rearrangement links TRBV6-5 to TRBJ2-7; D is unclear. CDR1 is MNHEY and CDR2 is SVGAGI in the germline V gene. The V end was cut by 6 bases, the J end by 5 bases, with 14 bases between. This CDR3 comprises 13 residues. DNA for the CDR3: TGTGCCAGCAGCCACGGGTTAGCCAACGAGCAGTACTTC. Translation: CASSHGLANEQYF.

The chain uses TRBV1 and TRBJ2-1; TRBD2, the table's D call, lacks a check against the DNA. TRBV1 is shown as a pseudogene. The CDR3 sequence is 16 residues long. The CDR3 loop is CTSSQGRGKPYNEQFF. CDR3 sequence (DNA): TGCACCAGCAGCCAAGGCCGGGGGAAACCCTACAATGAGCAGTTCTTC.

V usage is TRBV28 and J usage is TRBJ1-6; D gene ambiguous. CDR1 and CDR2 from the germline V gene are MDHEN and SYDVKM. Between the trimmed V and J ends, which lost 8 bases and 0 bases, there was a span of 8 bases. The CDR3 has 14 residues. The CDR3 region has the DNA TGTGCCAGCCAACCGAGCTCCTATAATTCACCCCTCCACTTT. It encodes CASQPSSYNSPLHF.

The gene calls are TRBV2 and TRBJ2-5; TRBD1 agrees at 10 bases. Trimming removed 7 bases from V and 7 bases from J; junction bases left unmatched: 12. CDR3 size: 15 residues. The germline CDR1 and CDR2 sequences are SNHLY and FYNNEI. DNA for the CDR3: TGTGCCAGCACCAAAGCGACAGGGGGCGGGGGGACCCAGTACTTC. Translating it yields CASTKATGGGGTQYF.

J is TRBJ2-2 and V is TRBV24-1, with TRBD2 identical over 7 bases. V lost 5 bases, J lost 5 bases, and 13 bases stayed unmatched. CDR3 size: 17 residues. From germline, CDR1 is KGHDR and CDR2 SFDVKD. The CDR3, as DNA: TGTGCCACCAGTGCCCCTTCGCGGGAGCGAGAAACCGGGGAGCTGTTTTTT. It translates to CATSAPSRERETGELFF.

This clone was detected a few times. The V gene is TRBV5-1, the J gene TRBJ1-4; D might be TRBD1 (6 bases). Trimming cost V 0 bases and J 5 bases, with 14 bases left between them. Germline values: CDR1 SGHRS, CDR2 YFSETQ. The CDR3 extends over 16 amino acids. CDR3 bases: TGCGCCAGCAGCTTGGGTGTGGGGGGGCGAAATGAAAAACTGTTTTTT. Translation: CASSLGVGGRNEKLFF.

The V call is TRBV9, the J call TRBJ1-4; a possible D gene is TRBD1 (5 bases). The germline V gene has CDR1 SGDLS and CDR2 YYNGEE. The CDR3 is 17 residues long. V was pared by 0 bases and J by 3 bases, with 15 bases between. The CDR3 loop is CASSVVAWGRPNEKLFF. As DNA, the CDR3 is TGTGCCAGCAGCGTAGTGGCGTGGGGCAGACCTAATGAAAAACTGTTTTTT.

J is TRBJ2-3 and V is TRBV6-2 or TRBV6-3, with a tentative D call TRBD1 (5 bases). The germline V gene has CDR1 MNHEY and CDR2 SVGEGT. V lost 2 bases to trimming and J lost 4 bases, with 13 bases between them. This CDR3 contains 15 residues. The CDR3 sequence is CASSYTGRDPDTQYF. The CDR3 DNA sequence: TGTGCCAGCAGTTACACTGGCAGGGATCCAGATACGCAGTATTTT.

This rearrangement joins TRBV19 to TRBJ1-1; a weak D match, TRBD1 (6 bases). The CDR3 consists of 13 residues. Germline values: CDR1 LNHDA, CDR2 SQIVND (reference sequence). V shed 3 bases and J shed 6 bases, with 11 bases lying between them. The CDR3, as DNA: TGTGCCAGTAGTATGGGCAGGGGCGCTGAAGCTTTCTTT. Protein product: CASSMGRGAEAFF.

The chain links TRBV6-5 to TRBJ2-6; D possibly corresponds to TRBD2 (6 bases). Trimming removed 8 bases from V and 0 bases from J, with 11 bases in between. CDR1 is MNHEY and CDR2 is SVGAGI in the germline V gene. The CDR3 is made up of 15 amino acids. CDR3 DNA: TGTGCCAGCGAGCAGGGACTCTCTGGGGCCAACGTCCTGACTTTC. Its translation is CASEQGLSGANVLTF.

On this clone: A read error may produce the germline difference seen at one junction end. Other DNA variants within this sample encode the same CDR3. The chain joins TRBV5-1 to TRBJ1-1, with 7 bases that match TRBD1. This CDR3 region has 14 residues. Germline values: CDR1 SGHRS, CDR2 YFSETQ. The CDR3 DNA follows: TGTGCCAGCAGCTCGGGACAGCCGAACACTGAAGCTTTCTTT. This translates into CASSSGQPNTEAFF. Full variable domain (missing parts from reference TRBV5-1 and TRBJ1-1): KAGVTQTPRYLIKTRGQQVTLSCSPISGHRSVSWYQQTPGQGLQFLFEYFSETQRNKGNFPGRFSGRQFSNSRSEMNVSTLELGDSALYLCASSSGQPNTEAFFGQGTRLTVV.

The CDR3 DNA reads as TGTGCCACCAGTGATCCAATGTACAATGAGCAGTTCTTC. This sequence encodes CATSDPMYNEQFF. The rearrangement uses TRBV24-1 and TRBJ2-1; D unresolved. The CDR3 is 13 amino acids. Germline assignment: CDR1 KGHDR and CDR2 SFDVKD. V lost 3 bases and J lost 4, with 6 bases in between.

The chain uses TRBV4-1 and TRBJ2-3; 13 nucleotides align to TRBD2. This CDR3 contains 17 residues. Trimming cost V 2 bases and J 7 bases; bases outside gene matches: 9. Germline CDR1 and CDR2: MGHRA and YSYEKL. DNA for the CDR3: TGCGCCAGCAGCCAAAAACCGGGACTAGCGGGATCTTATACGCAGTATTTT. Translated, it gives CASSQKPGLAGSYTQYF.

This rearrangement joins TRBV6-2 or TRBV6-3 to TRBJ2-7, with D possibly matching TRBD1 (5 bases). Germline lookup yields CDR1 MNHEY and CDR2 SVGEGT. V lost 5 bases and J 3 bases, leaving 11 bases between the germline ends. The CDR3 runs 13 residues. The CDR3 is CASSHIQDYEQYF. CDR3 nucleotide sequence: TGTGCCAGCAGTCACATACAGGACTACGAGCAGTACTTC.

The CDR3 loop is CASSFGSLGYTF. As DNA, the CDR3 is TGTGCCAGCAGCTTTGGTTCACTTGGCTACACCTTC. The chain has TRBV7-2 and TRBJ1-2; D ambiguous. Germline lookup yields CDR1 SGHTA and CDR2 FQGNSA. Trimming removed 3 bases at V and 7 bases at J, with 9 bases between. CDR3 length: 12 residues.

The CDR3 coding sequence is TGTGCCAGCAGCTCCCTGGGCCCCCCTGAAGCTTTCTTT. Translating it yields CASSSLGPPEAFF. The V and J genes are TRBV27 and TRBJ1-1; no reliable D call. Germline CDR1 MNHEY, CDR2 SMNVEV (reference sequence). The CDR3 has 13 residues. Trimming pared 6 bases from V and 6 bases from J, leaving 14 bases between.

This clone appeared once. The chain recombines TRBV6-6 with TRBJ2-7; possibly TRBD2 for D (6 bases). V was cut by 6 bases and J by 3 bases, with 15 bases left in between. The germline gives CDR1 MNHNY, CDR2 SVGAGI (reference sequence). The CDR3 spans 14 residues. The CDR3: CASRERDSYYEQYF. The DNA for the CDR3 is TGTGCCAGCAGGGAAAGGGACTCATACTACGAGCAGTACTTC.

The V gene is TRBV6-5, the J gene TRBJ2-7; a possible D gene is TRBD1 (6 bases). The CDR3 is made up of 11 amino acids. The V gene lost 7 bases and the J gene lost 4 bases, with 8 bases spanning the gap. Germline lookup yields CDR1 MNHEY and CDR2 SVGAGI. CDR3 bases: TGTGCCAGCACCGACAGGTACGAGCAGTACTTC. Protein product: CASTDRYEQYF.

The CDR3: CASNIRAGHEQYF. In nucleotides, the CDR3 is TGTGCCAGCAATATTCGGGCAGGGCACGAGCAGTACTTC. The J gene is TRBJ2-7, the V gene TRBV6-6; tentative D call: TRBD1 (5 bases). This CDR3 has 13 amino acids. Germline CDR1 reads MNHNY; CDR2 reads SVGAGI (reference sequence). Trimming removed 7 bases from V and 5 bases from J, with 15 bases in between.

This clone was seen more than once but under ten times. The chain combines TRBV7-8 with TRBJ1-1; D may be TRBD1 (6 bases). Germline V gene sequence: CDR1 SGHVS, CDR2 FQNEAQ. This CDR3 has 15 amino acids. Trimming took 3 bases from V and 4 from J, leaving 15 bases between them. CDR3 amino acids: CASSFKAGVSTEAFF. CDR3 bases: TGTGCCAGCAGCTTCAAGGCAGGGGTATCCACTGAAGCTTTCTTT.